These 3 T cell receptor beta chains share one sample of origin, sequenced in a study of T cell responses to AZD1222 COVID-19 vaccine. Measured with immunoSEQ multiplex PCR; TCRdb has only the in-frame clones, and not every one. The data show 100,000 to 150,000 clones, with 90% seen just once and 6% to 9% held by the top ten. Here the sequenced sample was peripheral blood, taken on day 0 of AZD1222 vaccination. The receptors derive from an adult in good health.

This clone is a singleton in its sample. The V and J genes are TRBV2 and TRBJ1-3; D is uncertain. The CDR3 extends over 16 amino acids. Germline CDR1 and CDR2: SNHLY and FYNNEI. Trimming took off 5 bases at V and 0 bases at J, with 14 bases between the two ends. The CDR3 loop reads CASSTRTGNSGNTIYF. DNA for the CDR3: TGTGCCAGCAGTACTCGGACGGGGAACTCTGGAAACACCATATATTTT.

The rearrangement links TRBV9 to TRBJ1-4; 10 bases are shared with TRBD1. The germline V gene encodes CDR1 SGDLS and CDR2 YYNGEE. V lost 2 bases, J lost 4 bases, and 2 bases stayed unmatched. This CDR3 spans 15 amino acids. In DNA form, the CDR3 reads TGTGCCAGCAGCGTTTGGACAGGGGGTAATGAAAAACTGTTTTTT. Residues: CASSVWTGGNEKLFF.

The chain links TRBV5-1 to TRBJ2-1; TRBD1 or TRBD2 may be the D gene (5 bases each). V was clipped by 6 bases and J by 3 bases, with 13 bases between them. This CDR3 comprises 14 residues. The germline gives CDR1 SGHRS, CDR2 YFSETQ. This CDR3 is CASTTGGGYNEQFF. CDR3 sequence (DNA): TGCGCCAGCACCACAGGAGGAGGCTACAATGAGCAGTTCTTC.